The clone carrying this TCR beta chain has just one count. The protocol was immunoSEQ multiplex PCR, while the TCRdb copy is restricted to in-frame clones and leaves out a portion. Here the sample spans 110,000 or so clones, approximately 86% being singletons. V lost 5 bases and J lost 3; bases outside the gene matches: 6. CDR3 length equals 15 residues. Germline V CDR1 and CDR2: MNHEY, SMNVEV (reference sequence). This specimen belongs to a study of cytomegalovirus exposure and HLA in healthy donors. The sequence came from a man between 18 and 35 years old in good health and CMV-seropositive. Sample: PBMCs. The chain joins TRBV27 to TRBJ2-2; 7 nucleotides align to TRBD2. CDR3 DNA: TGTGCCAGCAGTCTGCGGGGGTGGTACACCGGGGAGCTGTTTTTT. This encodes CASSLRGWYTGELFF.